This TCR beta chain appears in the sequencing data of a study of shared clonotypes between healthy human individuals. TCRdb's copy holds only in-frame clones and misses some; the assay was immunoSEQ multiplex PCR. The sample has millions of clones, about 92% seen once. CDR3 length: 14 residues. Trimming shortened V by 5 bases and J by 5 bases, and 15 bases separated the two germline ends. Germline lookup yields CDR1 MDHEN and CDR2 SYDVKM. The naive CD8 population came from CD45RO-negative cells selected for CCR7, without terminally differentiated effector memory CD45RA+ cells. Source material: naive CD8+ T cells from PBMCs. This clonotype originated in a man between 18 and 35 years old in good health. Some clones in this sample may be carry-over from other donors' samples. The chain uses TRBV28 and TRBJ2-5; D is possibly TRBD1 (5 bases). This CDR3 is CASSPTGVYETQYF. CDR3 DNA sequence: TGTGCCAGCAGTCCCACAGGAGTCTATGAGACCCAGTACTTC.